Following are 23 T cell receptor beta chains from one sample sequenced in a study of CD8+ T cells in alopecia areata. Isolated RNA was reverse transcribed into cDNA used as the sequencing template. Produced via immunoSEQ multiplex PCR; TCRdb's table is partial and in-frame only. The table includes about 200,000 clones, more than 45% detected once. Source: CD4+ T cells sorted from blood, taken at week 0. The receptors were sampled from a human donor with alopecia areata.

This rearrangement joins TRBV6-1 to TRBJ1-2; D is undetermined. Germline V lookup: CDR1 MNHNS, CDR2 SASEGT. V lost 1 base, J lost 7 bases, and 7 bases lay in between. This CDR3 spans 12 amino acids. CDR3 amino acids: CASSEGPSGYTF. CDR3 DNA: TGTGCCAGCAGTGAAGGGCCGAGTGGCTACACCTTC.

This chain links TRBV9 with TRBJ2-7; tentatively, D is TRBD1 (7 bases). V lost 0 bases and J lost 7, with 14 bases in between. Germline CDR1 reads SGDLS; CDR2 reads YYNGEE. This CDR3 region has 14 residues. CDR3 sequence (DNA): TGTGCCAGCAGCGTAGCTGGAGGGGGCAGGGAGCAGTACTTC. It codes for CASSVAGGGREQYF.

The V and J genes are TRBV29-1 and TRBJ2-5; D may be TRBD1 (8 bases). Near its end, the DNA agrees better with TRBJ2-7, so the J call may be wrong. The CDR3 length is 14 residues. Germline CDR1 SQVTM, CDR2 ANQGSEA. The CDR3 here is CSVGRTGGASEQYF. The CDR3 nucleotides are TGCAGCGTTGGTAGAACAGGGGGGGCCTCCGAGCAGTACTTC.

The table lists this clone with a few counts. The rearrangement uses TRBV7-3 and TRBJ2-6; TRBD1 is a possible D gene (6 bases). Trimming removed 7 bases from V and 0 bases from J, with 16 bases in between. The CDR3 length is 17 residues. Germline values: CDR1 SGHTA, CDR2 FQGTGA. The CDR3 region is CASTAGTPFSGANVLTF. CDR3 coding DNA: TGTGCCAGCACGGCCGGGACACCCTTCTCTGGGGCCAACGTCCTGACTTTC.

This chain connects TRBV15 to TRBJ2-1; tentative D call: TRBD1 (5 bases). The CDR3 totals 14 residues. CDR1 is LNHNV, CDR2 YYDKDF, per germline (reference sequence). Trimming removed 2 bases at V and 7 bases at J, with 12 bases between. In DNA form, the CDR3 reads TGTGCCACCAGCAGAATCACAGGCCGAAATGAGCAGTTCTTC. Its translation is CATSRITGRNEQFF.

This sequence joins TRBV2 and TRBJ2-1, with 7 nucleotides matching TRBD2. CDR1 and CDR2 (germline): SNHLY, FYNNEI. This CDR3 spans 15 amino acids. V gave up 6 bases and J gave up 0 bases; unmatched junction bases: 5. The CDR3 DNA sequence: TGTGCCAGCAGCAGAGCGGGGAGCTCCTACAATGAGCAGTTCTTC. This translates into CASSRAGSSYNEQFF.

The V gene is TRBV29-1, the J gene TRBJ2-2; 9 nucleotides match TRBD2. The junction had 5 bases not matched to a gene; V was cut back by 7 bases and J by 5 bases. The germline CDR1 and CDR2 sequences are SQVTM and ANQGSEA. The CDR3 length is 13 residues. CDR3 nucleotide sequence: TGCAGCGCGCTAGCGGGACAAACCGGGGAGCTGTTTTTT. It is translated as CSALAGQTGELFF.

V gene TRBV4-1 combines with J gene TRBJ2-1; possibly TRBD1 for D (5 bases). The CDR3 runs to 13 residues. Trimming removed 4 bases at V and 8 bases at J, with 12 bases between. The germline V gene has CDR1 MGHRA and CDR2 YSYEKL. CDR3 bases: TGCGCCAGCAGCCGTTTGACAGAGTATGAGCAGTTCTTC. Translating gives CASSRLTEYEQFF.

The sample holds a few counts of this clone. This chain connects TRBV9 to TRBJ1-5, with no clear D. V lost 4 bases to trimming and J lost 6 bases, with 14 bases between them. This CDR3 contains 14 residues. From germline, CDR1 is SGDLS and CDR2 YYNGEE. CDR3 sequence reads: CASSSPGSPQPQHF. CDR3 sequence (DNA): TGTGCCAGCAGCTCCCCAGGTTCCCCTCAGCCCCAGCATTTT.

In its sample, this clone was seen a few times. The chain carries TRBV30 and TRBJ2-7; possibly TRBD1 for D (5 bases). This CDR3 is built from 15 residues. Germline V gene sequence: CDR1 GTSNPN, CDR2 SVGIG (reference sequence). Trimming pared 0 bases from V and 0 bases from J, leaving 12 bases between. The CDR3 DNA reads TGTGCCTGGAGTGTACCCCACAGGAGCTCCTACGAGCAGTACTTC. This encodes CAWSVPHRSSYEQYF. Drawing the rest from reference TRBV30 and TRBJ2-7, the complete variable domain is SQTIHQWPATLVQPVGSPLSLECTVEGTSNPNLYWYRQAAGRGLQLLFYSVGIGQISSEVPQNLSASRPQDRQFILSSKKLLLSDSGFYLCAWSVPHRSSYEQYFGPGTRLTVT.

The CDR3 is CASSLIAAQGTGELFF. For the CDR3, the DNA is TGCGCCAGCAGCTTGATCGCCGCACAGGGCACCGGGGAGCTGTTTTTT. The V and J genes are TRBV5-1 and TRBJ2-2; D is perhaps TRBD1 (6 bases). V was clipped by 1 base and J by 4 bases, with 14 bases between them. This CDR3 has 16 residues. CDR1 and CDR2 (germline): SGHRS, YFSETQ.

The chain employs TRBV27 and TRBJ2-5; possible D gene TRBD1, 5 bases. Trimming shortened V by 3 bases and J by 4 bases, and 9 bases separated the two germline ends. Germline V gene sequence: CDR1 MNHEY, CDR2 SMNVEV (reference sequence). This CDR3 is built from 13 residues. The CDR3 is CASSLWGRETQYF. CDR3 nucleotides: TGTGCCAGCAGTTTGTGGGGCAGAGAGACCCAGTACTTC.

The rearrangement joins TRBV29-1 to TRBJ2-3; 7 nucleotides line up with TRBD1. Trimming cost V 7 bases and J 14 bases; bases outside gene matches: 15. The CDR3 has 12 amino acids. CDR1 is SQVTM and CDR2 is ANQGSEA in the germline V gene. The CDR3 DNA reads TGCAGCGCTAACCATCCCGGGACAGCCCTGTATTTT. This encodes CSANHPGTALYF.

The chain combines TRBV14 with TRBJ2-7, with 12 bases fitting TRBD1. V shed 4 bases and J 5 bases; nucleotides not matched to a gene: 6. This CDR3 spans 15 amino acids. Germline V gives CDR1 SGHDN, CDR2 FVKESK. In DNA form, the CDR3 reads TGTGCCAGCAGCCCGGGACAGGGGGCGTCGCACGAGCAGTACTTC. Its translation is CASSPGQGASHEQYF.

The V call is TRBV29-1, the J call TRBJ2-3; unclear D gene. Germline V gives CDR1 SQVTM, CDR2 ANQGSEA. The ends were cut back, 2 bases at V and 1 base at J, with 7 bases in the middle. This CDR3 is 13 amino acids long. CDR3 in amino acids: CSVERSRTDTQYF. CDR3 in DNA: TGCAGCGTTGAAAGGTCGCGCACAGATACGCAGTATTTT.

The chain employs TRBV29-1 and TRBJ1-4, with 11 bases lining up with TRBD1. The CDR3 covers 14 residues. V trimming: 7 bases; J trimming: 3 bases; junction bases outside the gene matches: 4. Looked up from germline, CDR1 is SQVTM and CDR2 is ANQGSEA. The CDR3 sequence is CSAGQGAANEKLFF. CDR3 sequence (DNA): TGCAGCGCAGGACAGGGGGCGGCTAATGAAAAACTGTTTTTT.

The chain uses TRBV5-1 and TRBJ2-1; D unclear. The CDR3 has 14 residues. Germline V CDR1 and CDR2: SGHRS, YFSETQ. Trimming took 2 bases from V and 0 from J, leaving 6 bases between them. The CDR3 is CASSFGSSYNEQFF. In nucleotides, the CDR3 is TGCGCCAGCAGCTTCGGGTCCTCCTACAATGAGCAGTTCTTC.

J is TRBJ2-5 and V is TRBV9; 10 bases fit TRBD1. V shed 2 bases and J 0 bases; nucleotides not matched to a gene: 16. CDR3 length equals 20 residues. Germline V gene data show CDR1 as SGDLS and CDR2 as YYNGEE. The CDR3 DNA follows: TGTGCCAGCAGCGTCGGAGACAGGGGGCTCAATAGGGGTTACCAAGAGACCCAGTACTTC. This encodes CASSVGDRGLNRGYQETQYF.

The gene calls are TRBV6-4 and TRBJ2-3; D is perhaps TRBD1 (6 bases). CDR3 length: 14 amino acids. Trimming cost V 4 bases and J 2 bases, with 10 bases left between them. CDR1 is MRHNA, CDR2 SNTAGT, per germline. In DNA form, the CDR3 reads TGTGCCAGCAGTGCCGGGACAAACACAGATACGCAGTATTTT. It is translated as CASSAGTNTDTQYF.

This clone occurred once. This rearrangement joins TRBV6-6 to TRBJ2-5; a possible D gene is TRBD2 (5 bases). The CDR3 contains 11 residues. Germline loops: CDR1 MNHNY, CDR2 SVGAGI (reference sequence). The ends were cut back, 4 bases at V and 7 bases at J, with 7 bases in the middle. DNA of the CDR3: TGTGCCAGCAGTTCGGGATTGACCCAGTACTTC. Protein: CASSSGLTQYF.

This chain connects TRBV2 to TRBJ1-5; TRBD1 might be the D (6 bases). Trimming stripped 6 bases from V and 11 bases from J, with 20 bases between. CDR3 size: 14 residues. Per germline, CDR1 SNHLY and CDR2 FYNNEI. Here the CDR3 reads CASRARTALVSQHF. CDR3 nucleotides: TGTGCCAGCAGGGCGAGGACAGCCCTGGTGTCCCAGCATTTT. The variable domain in full, completed from reference TRBV2 and TRBJ1-5, reads EPEVTQTPSHQVTQMGQEVILRCVPISNHLYFYWYRQILGQKVEFLVSFYNNEISEKSEIFDDQFSVERPDGSNFTLKIRSTKLEDSAMYFCASRARTALVSQHFGDGTRLSIL.

This chain joins TRBV27 and TRBJ1-1; unclear D gene. CDR1 and CDR2 from the germline V gene are MNHEY and SMNVEV (reference sequence). The V end lost 3 bases, the J end lost 1 base, and 6 bases lay between the germline ends. The CDR3 spans 13 residues. The CDR3 nucleotides read TGTGCCAGCAGTTTTGGCCAGAACACTGAAGCTTTCTTT. This gives the protein CASSFGQNTEAFF.

The V gene is TRBV5-1, the J gene TRBJ2-7; D possibly corresponds to TRBD1 (6 bases). Per the germline V gene, CDR1 is SGHRS and CDR2 is YFSETQ. The CDR3 has 14 amino acids. The V end lost 2 bases, the J end lost 5 bases, and 14 bases lay between the germline ends. The CDR3 coding sequence is TGCGCCAGCAGCTTTGGAGACAGGTCCGACGAGCAGTACTTC. The encoded protein is CASSFGDRSDEQYF.